This TCR beta chain was observed in a study of OX40 agonist ivuxolimab in advanced cancers. Study context: It was ivuxolimab, an agonistic anti-OX40 (CD134) antibody, that patients were treated with. Patient treatment consisted of intravenous ivuxolimab administration every 2 weeks at 0.01 to 10 mg/kg.

Using immunoSEQ multiplex PCR, the repertoire was profiled, and TCRdb retains in-frame clones only, with some absent. The data contain about 20,000 clones, approximately 87% of them singletons. About this clone itself: The antigen is not known.

Trimming removed 0 bases from V and 4 bases from J; junction bases left unmatched: 8. Germline V gene sequence: CDR1 GTSNPN, CDR2 SVGIG (reference sequence). This CDR3 is built from 17 residues. Study-level findings and limits: CD8+ T cells averaged more expanded clones than CD4+. CD4+ and CD8+ T cells in blood underwent clonal expansion by week 6 at 0.1 to 3.0 mg/kg.

The rearrangement uses TRBV30 and TRBJ2-1; 11 positions match TRBD2. The source is an adult with an advanced solid tumor such as melanoma, head and neck, liver or kidney cancer. Here the sequenced sample was CD4+ or CD8+ T cells sorted from blood, taken in a trial of the OX40 agonist ivuxolimab. The CDR3 nucleotides are TGTGCCTGGAGTGTACAACTAGCGGGAGTTGGTTACAATGAGCAGTTCTTC. Translated: CAWSVQLAGVGYNEQFF.